This passage covers 19 T cell receptor beta chains from one sample sequenced in a study of blood T cell repertoires in COVID-19. Sequenced by immunoSEQ multiplex PCR; TCRdb stores in-frame clones only, minus some. The sample comprises approximately 80,000 clones, around 80% of which are singletons, and about 10% rests with the top ten. Material for sequencing was peripheral blood. These receptors were collected from a man in his sixties with acute or convalescent COVID-19.

The CDR3 DNA is TGTGCCAGCAGTTACTCGAGCGGGGTTTCCTACAATGAGCAGTTCTTC. Translation: CASSYSSGVSYNEQFF. V gene TRBV6-5 combines with J gene TRBJ2-1, with 7 bases matching TRBD2. The CDR3 is 16 amino acids. Germline values: CDR1 MNHEY, CDR2 SVGAGI. With V trimmed by 0 bases and J by 1 base, 3 bases remained unmatched.

This clone has only a few counts. The CDR3 coding sequence is TGTGCCAGCAGCGGTCGCGGCGCTCGAGTGGTGTTTTTT. Translation gives CASSGRGARVVFF. The chain carries TRBV9 and TRBJ1-4; the D is unclear. Germline CDR1 and CDR2: SGDLS and YYNGEE. The CDR3 is 13 residues long. Between the trimmed V and J ends, which lost 3 bases and 15 bases, there was a span of 18 bases.

The genes are TRBV14 and TRBJ1-1; D is perhaps TRBD1 (5 bases). The ends were cut back, 0 bases at V and 9 bases at J, with 20 bases in the middle. CDR1 is SGHDN, CDR2 FVKESK, per germline. This CDR3 has 16 amino acids. The CDR3 bases are TGTGCCAGCAGCCAAGATTGGGGCAGGGTAATCCCCCAAGCTTTCTTT. Its protein product is CASSQDWGRVIPQAFF.

This chain uses TRBV3-1 (or the pseudogene TRBV3-2) with TRBJ2-1, with 11 bases identical to TRBD2. Germline values: CDR1 LGHDT, CDR2 YNNKEL (reference sequence). The CDR3 is made up of 18 amino acids. The ends lost 1 base at V and 3 bases at J; junction bases unmatched: 8. The CDR3 reads CASSQVLASGRFYNEQFF. The CDR3, as DNA: TGTGCCAGCAGCCAAGTCTTGGCTAGCGGGAGGTTCTACAATGAGCAGTTCTTC.

This sequence joins TRBV2 and TRBJ2-5; tentative D call: TRBD2 (6 bases). V was trimmed by 7 bases and J by 2 bases, leaving 11 bases between them. Per germline, CDR1 SNHLY and CDR2 FYNNEI. CDR3 length: 13 amino acids. CDR3 DNA: TGTGCCAGCACCGGAGGGCAGCAAGAGACCCAGTACTTC. Its translation is CASTGGQQETQYF. Full variable domain (missing parts from reference TRBV2 and TRBJ2-5): EPEVTQTPSHQVTQMGQEVILRCVPISNHLYFYWYRQILGQKVEFLVSFYNNEISEKSEIFDDQFSVERPDGSNFTLKIRSTKLEDSAMYFCASTGGQQETQYFGPGTRLLVL.

V usage is TRBV5-5 and J usage is TRBJ2-7; 7 nucleotides line up with TRBD2. This CDR3 contains 16 residues. The V and J ends lost 4 bases and 7 bases, in that order; junction bases with no gene match: 17. Looked up from germline, CDR1 is SGHKS and CDR2 is YYEKEE (reference sequence). In DNA, the CDR3 is TGTGCCAGCAGCCGGGGGAGGGACCATGCCTCCTGGGAGCAGTACTTC. It specifies CASSRGRDHASWEQYF.

The J gene is TRBJ2-7, the V gene TRBV27; tentatively, D is TRBD2 (5 bases). Germline lookup yields CDR1 MNHEY and CDR2 SMNVEV (reference sequence). This CDR3 comprises 14 residues. V lost 1 base and J lost 11, with 18 bases in between. CDR3 in DNA: TGTGCCAGCAGTTTATACGCTGGACTCCCCCTGGAGTACTTC. As protein: CASSLYAGLPLEYF.

The CDR3 reads CATSEAGTLDGDTQYF. CDR3 DNA sequence: TGTGCCACCAGTGAGGCCGGGACTCTAGACGGGGATACGCAGTATTTT. This chain links TRBV24-1 with TRBJ2-3; D perhaps matches TRBD2 (6 bases). Per germline, CDR1 KGHDR and CDR2 SFDVKD. The CDR3 covers 16 residues. The V and J ends lost 4 bases and 6 bases respectively, with 19 bases between them.

The genes are TRBV5-6 and TRBJ1-1; TRBD1 might be the D (6 bases). The V and J ends lost 4 bases and 7 bases respectively, with 8 bases between them. Germline values: CDR1 SGHDT, CDR2 YYEEEE. The CDR3 runs 11 residues. CDR3 sequence reads: CASSRTDEAFF. CDR3 DNA: TGTGCCAGCAGCCGGACAGATGAAGCTTTCTTT.

V gene TRBV28 combines with J gene TRBJ2-2, with D tentatively TRBD1 (5 bases). With 9 bases removed from V and 7 bases from J, the gap between germline ends came to 18 bases. The CDR3 is made up of 14 amino acids. Germline assignment: CDR1 MDHEN and CDR2 SYDVKM. The CDR3 DNA sequence: TGTGCCAGTTTTCCAAGGGGCGTGAACGGGGAGCTGTTTTTT. Translated, it gives CASFPRGVNGELFF.

The CDR3 reads CASSYGDTHTGELFF. The CDR3 DNA sequence: TGTGCCAGCAGTTACGGGGACACCCACACCGGGGAGCTGTTTTTT. The chain has TRBV6-5 and TRBJ2-2, with D possibly TRBD1 on 6 matching bases. CDR1 and CDR2 (germline): MNHEY, SVGAGI. CDR3 length equals 15 residues. V was pared by 2 bases and J by 3 bases, with 10 bases between.

In DNA, the CDR3 is TGCGCCAGCAGTACGGGACTAGCGGGAAAAGACGAGCAGTTCTTC. Residues: CASSTGLAGKDEQFF. The chain recombines TRBV10-1 with TRBJ2-1; TRBD2 matches at 13 bases. The CDR3 is made up of 15 amino acids. CDR1 and CDR2 from the germline V gene are WNHNN and SYGVQD (reference sequence). Germline trimming cut 5 bases from V and 10 bases from J; bases unmatched to any gene: 8.

This clone showed up just a few times. The genes are TRBV24-1 and TRBJ2-1; D is uncertain. This CDR3 region has 14 residues. V dropped 4 bases and J dropped 5 bases, with 11 bases sitting between them. Germline CDR1 is KGHDR and CDR2 is SFDVKD. The CDR3 loop is CATSDPRINNEQFF. In nucleotides, the CDR3 is TGTGCCACCAGTGACCCGCGGATCAACAATGAGCAGTTCTTC.

This clone was seen more than once but under ten times. The chain has TRBV6-2 or TRBV6-3 and TRBJ2-5, with D possibly TRBD2 on 6 matching bases. The CDR3 length is 14 residues. Germline V lookup: CDR1 MNHEY, CDR2 SVGEGT. V was pared by 5 bases and J by 1 base, with 11 bases between. The CDR3 reads CASSPRRGQETQYF. DNA of the CDR3: TGTGCCAGCAGTCCCCGGCGGGGCCAAGAGACCCAGTACTTC.

The DNA of the CDR3 is TGTGCCAGCAGAGGCATAGCGGGGGGCCCGACGTCCCAGTACTTC. The encoded protein is CASRGIAGGPTSQYF. The chain couples TRBV11-2 to TRBJ2-5; TRBD2 agrees at 10 bases. The CDR3 contains 15 residues. The germline gives CDR1 SGHAT, CDR2 FQNNGV. V was clipped by 6 bases and J by 9 bases; unmatched bases: 13.

This clone was seen just once. This chain joins TRBV24-1 and TRBJ1-2; 9 bases map to TRBD1. Germline V CDR1 and CDR2: KGHDR, SFDVKD. The CDR3 spans 14 residues. V gave up 10 bases and J gave up 7 bases; unmatched junction bases: 12. CDR3 bases: TGTGCCACGCACCCGGGACAGGGATCGGCTGGCTACACCTTC. Translation: CATHPGQGSAGYTF.

This chain uses TRBV15 with TRBJ2-7; 13 bases are shared with TRBD2. V lost 3 bases, J lost 7 bases, and 9 bases stayed unmatched. Germline CDR1 is LNHNV and CDR2 is YYDKDF (reference sequence). The CDR3 consists of 16 residues. The chain's CDR3 is CATSRELAGGPREQYF. CDR3 bases: TGTGCCACCAGCAGGGAACTAGCGGGGGGGCCCCGGGAGCAGTACTTC.

The rearrangement links TRBV7-8 to TRBJ1-1, with TRBD1 identical over 7 bases. CDR3 length: 16 residues. Germline lookup yields CDR1 SGHVS and CDR2 FQNEAQ. The J segment lost 0 bases and the V segment lost 5 bases, leaving 9 bases of the junction unmatched. The CDR3 reads CASSLQGRVMNTEAFF. In DNA, the CDR3 is TGTGCCAGCAGCCTACAGGGGCGGGTCATGAACACTGAAGCTTTCTTT.

The chain has TRBV15 and TRBJ2-7, with D perhaps TRBD1 (5 bases). CDR3 length: 16 residues. In germline, CDR1 is LNHNV, CDR2 YYDKDF (reference sequence). Trimming pared 0 bases from V and 4 bases from J, leaving 16 bases between. The CDR3 here is CATSRDRGTGLYEQYF. In nucleotides, the CDR3 is TGTGCCACCAGCAGAGATCGAGGAACAGGATTATACGAGCAGTACTTC.